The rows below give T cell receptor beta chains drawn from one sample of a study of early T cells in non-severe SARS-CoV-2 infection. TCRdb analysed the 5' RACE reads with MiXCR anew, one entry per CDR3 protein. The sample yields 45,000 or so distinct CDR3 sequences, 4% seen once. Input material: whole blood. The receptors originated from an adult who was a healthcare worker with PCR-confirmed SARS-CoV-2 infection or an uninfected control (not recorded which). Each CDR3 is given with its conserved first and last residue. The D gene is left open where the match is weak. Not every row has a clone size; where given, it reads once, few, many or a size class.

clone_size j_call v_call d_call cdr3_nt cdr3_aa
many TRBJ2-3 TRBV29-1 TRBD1 TGCAGCGTGCCACAGGGGTTGAGCACAGATACGCAGTATTTT CSVPQGLSTDTQYF
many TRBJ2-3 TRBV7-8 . TGTGCCAGCAGCTTTGGGGGGAGAACAGATACGCAGTATTTT CASSFGGRTDTQYF
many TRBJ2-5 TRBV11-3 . TGTGCCAGCAGCTTTTCTTCCCGGGCAGGGATACAAGAGACCCAGTACTTC CASSFSSRAGIQETQYF
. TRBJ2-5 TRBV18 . TGTGCCAGCTCACCCACCAACGCCGGAGTGGAGACCCAGTACTTC CASSPTNAGVETQYF
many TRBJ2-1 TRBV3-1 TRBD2 TGTGCCAGCAGACCGCTAGCGGGTGAGCAGTTCTTC CASRPLAGEQFF
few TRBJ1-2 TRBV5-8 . TGTGCCAGCAGCTTGTGGGAAGCAGGGAACTATGGCTACACCTTC CASSLWEAGNYGYTF
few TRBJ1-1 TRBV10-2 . TGCGCCAGCAATGGGCAGGGGCACACTGAAGCTTTCTTT CASNGQGHTEAFF
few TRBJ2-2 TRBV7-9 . TGTGCCAGCAGTCCGGGCCCGAACACCGGGGAGCTGTTTTTT CASSPGPNTGELFF
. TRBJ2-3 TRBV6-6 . TGTGCCAGCAGTTACGGGGGTCCCACAGATACGCAGTATTTT CASSYGGPTDTQYF
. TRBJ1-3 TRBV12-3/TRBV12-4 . TGTGCCAGCAGTTTAAGCTCTGGAAACACCATATATTTT CASSLSSGNTIYF
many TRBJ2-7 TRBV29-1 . TGCAGCGCCGAACAGGAAGGGCACGAGCAGTACTTC CSAEQEGHEQYF
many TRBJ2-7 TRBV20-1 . TGCAGTGCGAGCAGAACCTCCTACGAGCAGTACTTC CSASRTSYEQYF
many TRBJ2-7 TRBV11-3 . TGTGCCAGCAGCTCCAGCAACGAGCAGTACTTC CASSSSNEQYF
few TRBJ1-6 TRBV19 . TGTGCCAGTTCGAGGACGAATTCACCCCTCCACTTT CASSRTNSPLHF
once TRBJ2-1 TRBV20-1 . TGCAGTGCTCACGATAGGGCCATCGGGACCCTCAATGAGCAGTTCTTC CSAHDRAIGTLNEQFF
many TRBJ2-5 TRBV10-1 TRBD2 TGCGCCAGCAGTCGGACTAGCGGGAGATCGGAGACCCAGTACTTC CASSRTSGRSETQYF
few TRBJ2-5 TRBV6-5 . TGTGCCAGCAGTTACTCGGCAAGGCAAGAGACCCAGTACTTC CASSYSARQETQYF
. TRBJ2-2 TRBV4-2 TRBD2 TGTGCCAGCAGCCCTGCCGGGACTAGCGACCCGAGAGGGCTGTTTTTT CASSPAGTSDPRGLFF
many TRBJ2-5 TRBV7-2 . TGTGCCAGCAGCCACTACTATGGGAAAGAGACCCAGTACTTC CASSHYYGKETQYF
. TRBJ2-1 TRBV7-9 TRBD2 TGTGCCAGCAGCCCCCACGGGACTAGCGGGTACAATGAGCAGTTCTTC CASSPHGTSGYNEQFF
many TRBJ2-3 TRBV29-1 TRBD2 TGCAGCTCAATCCGACTAGCGGGGGCCACAGATACGCAGTATTTT CSSIRLAGATDTQYF
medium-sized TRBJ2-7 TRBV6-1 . TGTGCCGCAGAGCCCCCGACGACTTCGGGCGAGCAGTACTTC CAAEPPTTSGEQYF
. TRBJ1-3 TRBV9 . TGTGCCAGCAGCAGTACGGAAAACACCATATATTTT CASSSTENTIYF
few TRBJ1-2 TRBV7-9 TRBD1 TGTGCCAGCACTGATTTCAATCCAGCAGGGGGCTTCTTCCATGGCTACACCTTC CASTDFNPAGGFFHGYTF
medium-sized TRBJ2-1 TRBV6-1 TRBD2 TGTGCCACCCGGACTAGCGGGAGGGCCAATGAGCAGTTCTTC CATRTSGRANEQFF
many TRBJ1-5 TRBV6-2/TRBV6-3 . TGTGCCAGCAGCTCGTTACTTTGGGTTGGTGGCAATCAGCCCCAGCATTTT CASSSLLWVGGNQPQHF
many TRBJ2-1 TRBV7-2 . TGTGCCAGCAGCTCTCGGCTGGGCGGCGTGGGCGGTGAGCAGTTCTTC CASSSRLGGVGGEQFF
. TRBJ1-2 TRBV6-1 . TGTGCCAGCTCCTCGGGTCTTTACTATGGCTACACCTTC CASSSGLYYGYTF
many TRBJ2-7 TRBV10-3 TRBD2 TGTGCCATCAGCACTAGCGGGGGCCTTGGCTACGAGCAGTACTTC CAISTSGGLGYEQYF
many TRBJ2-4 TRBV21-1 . TGTGCCAGCTGCGTTGACAGGGGCGTTAACATTCAGTACTTC CASCVDRGVNIQYF
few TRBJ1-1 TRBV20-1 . TGCAGCGGGACACCGACAGGAGGGGAAGCTTTCTTT CSGTPTGGEAFF
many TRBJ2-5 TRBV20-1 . TGCAGTGCAACGCCCCAAGAGACCCAGTACTTC CSATPQETQYF
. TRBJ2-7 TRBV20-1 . TGCAGTGCTAGAGATGCCAGCGGGCGCCACTACGAGCGGTACTTC CSARDASGRHYERYF
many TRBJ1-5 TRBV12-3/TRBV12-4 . TGTGCCAGCAGTCCCAAAAGGGCCCGCAATCAGCCCCAGCATTTT CASSPKRARNQPQHF
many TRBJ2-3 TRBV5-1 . TGCGCCAGCAGCTTGGTCGGGAGAAGCACAGATACGCAGTATTTT CASSLVGRSTDTQYF
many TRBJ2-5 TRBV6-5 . TGTGCCAGCACCCCGGGGGTCGAGGAGACCCAGTACTTC CASTPGVEETQYF
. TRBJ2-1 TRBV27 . TGTGCCAGCAGAGGTGGGCCCTACTACAATGAGCAGTTCTTC CASRGGPYYNEQFF
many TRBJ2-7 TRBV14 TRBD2 TGTGCCAGCAGCACTAGCGGGAGTTCCTACGAGCAGTACTTC CASSTSGSSYEQYF
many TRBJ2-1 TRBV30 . TGTGCCTGGAGTGAACAGGCGAGCTCCTACAATGAGCAGTTCTTC CAWSEQASSYNEQFF
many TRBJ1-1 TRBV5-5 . TGTGCCAGCAGCTTGGCACAGGACAACACTGAAGCTTTCTTT CASSLAQDNTEAFF
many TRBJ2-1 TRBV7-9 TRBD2 TGTGCCAGCAGCTTAGGACGGCGGGGGGTTTCCTACAATGAGCAGTTCTTC CASSLGRRGVSYNEQFF
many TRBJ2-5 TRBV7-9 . TGTGCCAGCAGCACAAGCACCGGGGAGACCCAGTACTTC CASSTSTGETQYF
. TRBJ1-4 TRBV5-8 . TGTGCCAGCAGCTTCCCCAAGGGGGGTGGTGAAAAACTGTTTTTT CASSFPKGGGEKLFF
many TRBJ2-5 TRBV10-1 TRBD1 TGCGCCAGCAGTGAGTCAGGACAGGGGACTGGCGAGACCCAGTACTTC CASSESGQGTGETQYF
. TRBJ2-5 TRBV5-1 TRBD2 TGCGCCAGCAGCCTGGGGGTAGCGGGGAACCAAGAGACCCAGTACTTC CASSLGVAGNQETQYF
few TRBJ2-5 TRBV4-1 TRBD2 TGCGCCAGCAGCCAGGGTAGCGGGAGCTTAGAGACCCAGTACTTC CASSQGSGSLETQYF
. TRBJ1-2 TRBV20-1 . TGCAGTGCTAGAGTTGACAGACCCAACTATGGCTACACCTTC CSARVDRPNYGYTF
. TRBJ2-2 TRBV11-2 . TGTGCCAGCAGCCGGAACACCGGGGAGCTGTTTTTT CASSRNTGELFF
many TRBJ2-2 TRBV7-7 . TGTGCTAGCTCCGAAGGGGGGTTTAACGCCGGGGAGCTGTTTTTT CASSEGGFNAGELFF
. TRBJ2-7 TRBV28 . TGTGCCAGCACCTCGGGTAGGCCGATCTACGAGCAGTACTTC CASTSGRPIYEQYF
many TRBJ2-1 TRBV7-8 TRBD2 TGTGCCAGCAGTCCGGGGGGAGCGGCGTCCTACAATGAGCAGTTCTTC CASSPGGAASYNEQFF
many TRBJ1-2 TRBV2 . TGTGCCAGCAGGCAGGGTCCCCTTGGCTACACCTTC CASRQGPLGYTF
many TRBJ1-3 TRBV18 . TGTGCCAGCTCACCACTAGAGGGGACCAACTCTGGAAACACCATATATTTT CASSPLEGTNSGNTIYF
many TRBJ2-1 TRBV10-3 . TGTGCCATCAGTGAAGAGAGGGGGGATGAGCAGTTCTTC CAISEERGDEQFF
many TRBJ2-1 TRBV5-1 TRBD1 TGCGCCAGCAGCCAAGGACAGGGGGCCTACAATGAGCAGTTCTTC CASSQGQGAYNEQFF
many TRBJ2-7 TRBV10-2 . TGCGCCAGCTTGTCGGTCGCGGAGCAGTACTTC CASLSVAEQYF
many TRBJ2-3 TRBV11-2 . TGTGCCAGCAGCTTAGTCCAGTACACAGATACGCAGTATTTT CASSLVQYTDTQYF